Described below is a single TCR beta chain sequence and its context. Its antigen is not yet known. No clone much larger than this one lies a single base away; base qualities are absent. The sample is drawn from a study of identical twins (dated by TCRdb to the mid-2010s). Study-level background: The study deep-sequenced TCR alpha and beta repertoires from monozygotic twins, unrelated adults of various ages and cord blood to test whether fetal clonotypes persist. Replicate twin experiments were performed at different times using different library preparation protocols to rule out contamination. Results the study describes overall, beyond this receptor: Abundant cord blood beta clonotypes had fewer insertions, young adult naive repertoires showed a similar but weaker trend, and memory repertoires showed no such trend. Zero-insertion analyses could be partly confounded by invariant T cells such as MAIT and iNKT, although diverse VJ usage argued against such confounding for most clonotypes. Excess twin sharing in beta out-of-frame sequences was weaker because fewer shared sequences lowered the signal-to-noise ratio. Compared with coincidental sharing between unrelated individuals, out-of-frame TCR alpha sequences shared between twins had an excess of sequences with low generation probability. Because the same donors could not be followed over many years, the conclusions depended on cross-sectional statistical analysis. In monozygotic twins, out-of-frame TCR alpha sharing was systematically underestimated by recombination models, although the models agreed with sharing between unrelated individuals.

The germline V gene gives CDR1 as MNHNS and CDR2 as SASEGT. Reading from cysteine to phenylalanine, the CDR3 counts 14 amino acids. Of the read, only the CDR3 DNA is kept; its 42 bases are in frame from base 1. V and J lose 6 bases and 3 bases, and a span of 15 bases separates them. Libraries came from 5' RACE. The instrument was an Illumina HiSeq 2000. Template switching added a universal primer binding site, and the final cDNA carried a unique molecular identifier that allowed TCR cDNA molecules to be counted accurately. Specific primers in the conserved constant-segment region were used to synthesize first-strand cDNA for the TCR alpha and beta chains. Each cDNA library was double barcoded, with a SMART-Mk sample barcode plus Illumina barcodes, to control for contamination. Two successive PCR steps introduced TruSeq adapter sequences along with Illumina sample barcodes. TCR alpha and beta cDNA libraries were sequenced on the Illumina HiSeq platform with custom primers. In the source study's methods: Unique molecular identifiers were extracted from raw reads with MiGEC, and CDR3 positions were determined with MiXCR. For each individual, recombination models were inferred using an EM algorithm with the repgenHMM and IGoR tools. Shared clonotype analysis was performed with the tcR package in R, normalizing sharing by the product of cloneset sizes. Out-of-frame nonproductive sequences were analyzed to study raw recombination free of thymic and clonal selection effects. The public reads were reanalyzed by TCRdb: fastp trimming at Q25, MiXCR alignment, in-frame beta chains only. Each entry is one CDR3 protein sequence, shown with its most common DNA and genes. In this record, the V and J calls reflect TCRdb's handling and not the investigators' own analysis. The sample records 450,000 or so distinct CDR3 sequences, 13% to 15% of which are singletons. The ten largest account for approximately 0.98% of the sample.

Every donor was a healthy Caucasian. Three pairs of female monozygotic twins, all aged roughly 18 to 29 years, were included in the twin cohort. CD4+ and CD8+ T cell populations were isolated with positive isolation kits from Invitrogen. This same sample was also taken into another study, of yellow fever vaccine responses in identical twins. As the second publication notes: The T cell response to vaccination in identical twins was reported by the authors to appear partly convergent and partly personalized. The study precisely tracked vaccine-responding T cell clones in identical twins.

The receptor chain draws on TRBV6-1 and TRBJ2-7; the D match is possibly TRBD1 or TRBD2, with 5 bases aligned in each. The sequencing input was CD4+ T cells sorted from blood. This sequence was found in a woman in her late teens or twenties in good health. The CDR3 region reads CASRESGTLYEQYF. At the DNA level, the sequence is TGTGCCAGCAGAGAGTCAGGGACCCTCTACGAGCAGTACTTC.